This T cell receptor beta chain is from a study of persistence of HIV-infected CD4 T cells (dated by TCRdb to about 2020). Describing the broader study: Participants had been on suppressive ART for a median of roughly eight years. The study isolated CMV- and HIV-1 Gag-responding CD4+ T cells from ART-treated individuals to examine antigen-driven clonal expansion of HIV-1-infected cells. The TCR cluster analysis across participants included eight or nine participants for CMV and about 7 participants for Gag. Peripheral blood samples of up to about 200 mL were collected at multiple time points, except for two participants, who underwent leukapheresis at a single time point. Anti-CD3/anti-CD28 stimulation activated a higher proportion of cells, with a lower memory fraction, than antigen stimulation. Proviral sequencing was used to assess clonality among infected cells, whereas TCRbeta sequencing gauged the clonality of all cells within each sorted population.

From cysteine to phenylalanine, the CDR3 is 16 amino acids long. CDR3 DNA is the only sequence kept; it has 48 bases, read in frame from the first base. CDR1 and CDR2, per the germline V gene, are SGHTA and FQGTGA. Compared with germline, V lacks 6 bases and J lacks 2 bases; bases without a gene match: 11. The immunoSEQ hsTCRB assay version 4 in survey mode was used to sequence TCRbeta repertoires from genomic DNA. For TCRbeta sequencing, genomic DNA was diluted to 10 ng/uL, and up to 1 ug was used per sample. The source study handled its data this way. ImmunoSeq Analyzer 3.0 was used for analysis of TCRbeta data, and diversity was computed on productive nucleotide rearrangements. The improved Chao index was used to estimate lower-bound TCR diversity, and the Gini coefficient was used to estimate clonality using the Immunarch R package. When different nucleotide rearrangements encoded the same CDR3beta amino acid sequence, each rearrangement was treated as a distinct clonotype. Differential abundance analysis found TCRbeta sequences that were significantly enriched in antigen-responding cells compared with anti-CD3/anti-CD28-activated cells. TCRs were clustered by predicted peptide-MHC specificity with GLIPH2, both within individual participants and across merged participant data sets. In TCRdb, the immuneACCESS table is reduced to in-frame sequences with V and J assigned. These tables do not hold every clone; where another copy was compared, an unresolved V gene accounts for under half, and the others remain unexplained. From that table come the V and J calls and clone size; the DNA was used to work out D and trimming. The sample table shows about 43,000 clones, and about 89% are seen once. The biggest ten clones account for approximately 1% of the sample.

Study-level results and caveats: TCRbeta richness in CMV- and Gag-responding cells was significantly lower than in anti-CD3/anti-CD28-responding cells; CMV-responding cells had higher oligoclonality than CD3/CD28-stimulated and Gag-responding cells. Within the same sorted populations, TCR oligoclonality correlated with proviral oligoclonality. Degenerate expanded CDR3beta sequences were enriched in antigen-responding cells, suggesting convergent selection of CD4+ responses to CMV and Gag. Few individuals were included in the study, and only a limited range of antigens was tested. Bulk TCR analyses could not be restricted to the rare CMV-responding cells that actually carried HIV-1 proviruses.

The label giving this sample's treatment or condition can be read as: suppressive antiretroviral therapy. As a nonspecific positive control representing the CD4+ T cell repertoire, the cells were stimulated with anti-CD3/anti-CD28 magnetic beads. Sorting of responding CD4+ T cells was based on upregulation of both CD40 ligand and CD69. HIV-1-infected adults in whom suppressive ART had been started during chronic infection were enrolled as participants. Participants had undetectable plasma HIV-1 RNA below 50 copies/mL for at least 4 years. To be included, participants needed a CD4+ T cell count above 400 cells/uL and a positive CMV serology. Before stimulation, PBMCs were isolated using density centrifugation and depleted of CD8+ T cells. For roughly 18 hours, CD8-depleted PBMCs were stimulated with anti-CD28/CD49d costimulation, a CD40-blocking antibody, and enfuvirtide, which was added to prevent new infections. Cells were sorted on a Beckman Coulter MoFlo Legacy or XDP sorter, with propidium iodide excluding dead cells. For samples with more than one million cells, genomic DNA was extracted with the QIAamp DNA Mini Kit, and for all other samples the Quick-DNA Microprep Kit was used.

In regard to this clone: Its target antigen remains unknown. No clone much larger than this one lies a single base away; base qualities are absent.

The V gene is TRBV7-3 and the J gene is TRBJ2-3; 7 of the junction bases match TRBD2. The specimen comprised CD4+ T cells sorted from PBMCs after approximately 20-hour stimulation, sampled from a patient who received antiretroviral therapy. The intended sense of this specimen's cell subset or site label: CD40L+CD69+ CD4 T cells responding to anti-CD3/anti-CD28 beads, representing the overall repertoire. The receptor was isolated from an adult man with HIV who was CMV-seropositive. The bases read TGTGCCAGCAGTCAAATTGGGACTATTGCCACAGATACGCAGTATTTT. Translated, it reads CASSQIGTIATDTQYF.